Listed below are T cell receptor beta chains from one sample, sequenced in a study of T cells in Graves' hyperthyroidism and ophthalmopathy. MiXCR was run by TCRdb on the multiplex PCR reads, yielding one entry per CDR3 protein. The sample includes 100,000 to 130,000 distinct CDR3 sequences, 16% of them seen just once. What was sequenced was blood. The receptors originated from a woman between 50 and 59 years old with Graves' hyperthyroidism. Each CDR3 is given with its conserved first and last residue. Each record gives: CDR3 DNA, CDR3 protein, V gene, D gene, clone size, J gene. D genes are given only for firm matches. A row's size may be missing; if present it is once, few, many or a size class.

CDR3nt: TGCGCCAGCAGAATGGGACTAGCGGGCTACAATGAGCAGTTCTTC
CDR3aa: CASRMGLAGYNEQFF
v_gene: TRBV5-1
d_gene: TRBD2
abundance: many
j_gene: TRBJ2-1

CDR3nt: TGCAGCGTTTGGACTAGCGGAAAGTACAATGAGCAGTTCTTC
CDR3aa: CSVWTSGKYNEQFF
v_gene: TRBV29-1
d_gene: TRBD2
abundance: many
j_gene: TRBJ2-1

CDR3nt: TGCAGTGCTAGAGATCCAGCGGCAAAGTGGAGCTCCTACGAGCAGTACTTC
CDR3aa: CSARDPAAKWSSYEQYF
v_gene: TRBV20-1
d_gene: -
abundance: many
j_gene: TRBJ2-7

CDR3nt: TGTGCCAGCAGCCAAGTAGCGGGAGCCGCAGATACGCAGTATTTT
CDR3aa: CASSQVAGAADTQYF
v_gene: TRBV4-2
d_gene: TRBD2
abundance: few
j_gene: TRBJ2-3

CDR3nt: TGTGCCAGCAGCACGCAACGAGGAGAGCAGTTCTTC
CDR3aa: CASSTQRGEQFF
v_gene: TRBV13
d_gene: -
abundance: many
j_gene: TRBJ2-1

CDR3nt: TGTGCCAGCAGTTACTTGGTCCTAGATACGCAGTATTTT
CDR3aa: CASSYLVLDTQYF
v_gene: TRBV6-5
d_gene: -
abundance: once
j_gene: TRBJ2-3

CDR3nt: TGTGCCAGCAGCTTAGGAGGGCAGAGTGAGCAGTTCTTC
CDR3aa: CASSLGGQSEQFF
v_gene: TRBV11-2
d_gene: -
abundance: many
j_gene: TRBJ2-1

CDR3nt: TGTGCCAGCAGCCCAAGGACTAGCGGGACCTACAATGAGCAGTTCTTC
CDR3aa: CASSPRTSGTYNEQFF
v_gene: TRBV5-5
d_gene: TRBD2
abundance: -
j_gene: TRBJ2-1

CDR3nt: TGTGCCACCGGGGGGACTAGCGGGAGGCGAGAGACCCAGTACTTC
CDR3aa: CATGGTSGRRETQYF
v_gene: TRBV24-1
d_gene: TRBD2
abundance: many
j_gene: TRBJ2-5

CDR3nt: TGTGCCAGCAGCCAAGATCCCCTGTGGGGGCAGCCCCAGCATTTT
CDR3aa: CASSQDPLWGQPQHF
v_gene: TRBV3-1
d_gene: -
abundance: many
j_gene: TRBJ1-5

CDR3nt: TGTGCCAGCAGTGTATGGGCTACTAGCGGGAGCCTGGATACGCAGTATTTT
CDR3aa: CASSVWATSGSLDTQYF
v_gene: TRBV28
d_gene: TRBD2
abundance: -
j_gene: TRBJ2-3

CDR3nt: TGCAGCGTGGCCGGGACAGGGGGGGATCAGCCCCAGCATTTT
CDR3aa: CSVAGTGGDQPQHF
v_gene: TRBV29-1
d_gene: TRBD1
abundance: -
j_gene: TRBJ1-5

CDR3nt: TGTGCCAGCAGCACCGGGACAGGGGCACCAAGAGAGACCCAGTACTTC
CDR3aa: CASSTGTGAPRETQYF
v_gene: TRBV12-3/TRBV12-4
d_gene: TRBD1
abundance: -
j_gene: TRBJ2-5

CDR3nt: TGTGCCAGCAGCCCTCAATTAGCGGGAGGAACAGAGACCCAGTACTTC
CDR3aa: CASSPQLAGGTETQYF
v_gene: TRBV3-1
d_gene: TRBD2
abundance: many
j_gene: TRBJ2-5

CDR3nt: TGTGCCAGCAGCTTGTCCTCTAGGGGCAATGAGCAGTTCTTC
CDR3aa: CASSLSSRGNEQFF
v_gene: TRBV7-2
d_gene: -
abundance: many
j_gene: TRBJ2-1

CDR3nt: TGTGCCATCAGTGACCAGGGGACCCTCTCCAATGAGCAGTTCTTC
CDR3aa: CAISDQGTLSNEQFF
v_gene: TRBV10-3
d_gene: -
abundance: few
j_gene: TRBJ2-1

CDR3nt: TGTGCCAGCAGTTTGACTAGCGGGTCAGATACGCAGTATTTT
CDR3aa: CASSLTSGSDTQYF
v_gene: TRBV28
d_gene: TRBD2
abundance: -
j_gene: TRBJ2-3

CDR3nt: TGTGCCAGCAGCCAAGCCTGGGTTGGGGCCAACGTCCTGACTTTC
CDR3aa: CASSQAWVGANVLTF
v_gene: TRBV11-2
d_gene: -
abundance: few
j_gene: TRBJ2-6

CDR3nt: TGCAGTGCCGCACAGGCGACAACTAATGAAAAACTGTTTTTT
CDR3aa: CSAAQATTNEKLFF
v_gene: TRBV20-1
d_gene: -
abundance: many
j_gene: TRBJ1-4

CDR3nt: TGTGCCAGCAGTTTACAACGGCCAGCAGGGGGGGAGACCCAGTACTTC
CDR3aa: CASSLQRPAGGETQYF
v_gene: TRBV12-3/TRBV12-4
d_gene: -
abundance: many
j_gene: TRBJ2-5

CDR3nt: TGTGCCAGCAGAGCGACAGGTCGGAGCAATCAGCCCCAGCATTTT
CDR3aa: CASRATGRSNQPQHF
v_gene: TRBV2
d_gene: -
abundance: many
j_gene: TRBJ1-5

CDR3nt: TGTGCCACCCGTACCACGGGCGGTCGTAATGAGCAGTTCTTC
CDR3aa: CATRTTGGRNEQFF
v_gene: TRBV24-1
d_gene: -
abundance: many
j_gene: TRBJ2-1

CDR3nt: TGTGCCACCAGTGATTTACTAGCGGGAGACAATGAGCAGTTCTTC
CDR3aa: CATSDLLAGDNEQFF
v_gene: TRBV24-1
d_gene: TRBD2
abundance: many
j_gene: TRBJ2-1

CDR3nt: TGTGCCAGCAGTCAAATTAACACTGAAGCTTTCTTT
CDR3aa: CASSQINTEAFF
v_gene: TRBV28
d_gene: -
abundance: many
j_gene: TRBJ1-1

CDR3nt: TGTGCCAGTAGTACTTGGGAGACAGATACGCAGTATTTT
CDR3aa: CASSTWETDTQYF
v_gene: TRBV19
d_gene: -
abundance: many
j_gene: TRBJ2-3

CDR3nt: TGCAGTGCTAGAGAGGGACTAGCGGGCTACGAGCAGTACTTC
CDR3aa: CSAREGLAGYEQYF
v_gene: TRBV20-1
d_gene: TRBD2
abundance: many
j_gene: TRBJ2-7

CDR3nt: TGTGCCAGCTCAGACAGGGGCACCTCCTACGAGCAGTACTTC
CDR3aa: CASSDRGTSYEQYF
v_gene: TRBV18
d_gene: TRBD1
abundance: many
j_gene: TRBJ2-7

CDR3nt: TGTGCCAGCAGTTGGGACAGGGTTCAGCCCCAGCATTTT
CDR3aa: CASSWDRVQPQHF
v_gene: TRBV6-1
d_gene: TRBD1
abundance: many
j_gene: TRBJ1-5

CDR3nt: TGTGCCACCAGTGAAGCCGGGACTAGCGGGAGGGATGAGCAGTTCTTC
CDR3aa: CATSEAGTSGRDEQFF
v_gene: TRBV24-1
d_gene: TRBD2
abundance: many
j_gene: TRBJ2-1

CDR3nt: TGCGCCAGCACCGTTTCGGGACAGGGCTATGAGCAGTTCTTC
CDR3aa: CASTVSGQGYEQFF
v_gene: TRBV5-1
d_gene: TRBD1
abundance: many
j_gene: TRBJ2-1

CDR3nt: TGCAGTGCTAGCGGGGGGACTACCGACAATGAGCAGTTCTTC
CDR3aa: CSASGGTTDNEQFF
v_gene: TRBV20-1
d_gene: TRBD2
abundance: many
j_gene: TRBJ2-1

CDR3nt: TGTGCCAGCAGAATGACAGGGGTCTATGGCTACACCTTC
CDR3aa: CASRMTGVYGYTF
v_gene: TRBV2
d_gene: TRBD1
abundance: many
j_gene: TRBJ1-2

CDR3nt: TGTGCCACCAGTGGCCAGGGGGCGAGCACTGAAGCTTTCTTT
CDR3aa: CATSGQGASTEAFF
v_gene: TRBV24-1
d_gene: TRBD1
abundance: many
j_gene: TRBJ1-1

CDR3nt: TGTGCCAGCAGCCAACCCGGGACAGGGAAACTGTTTTTT
CDR3aa: CASSQPGTGKLFF
v_gene: TRBV7-9
d_gene: TRBD1
abundance: many
j_gene: TRBJ1-4

CDR3nt: TGTGCCAGCAGCCTTACCGGACAGGGACTTCGGGCTTTCTTT
CDR3aa: CASSLTGQGLRAFF
v_gene: TRBV3-1
d_gene: TRBD1
abundance: -
j_gene: TRBJ1-1

CDR3nt: TGCAGTGCCCCCGGGACCGGGACTAGCGGCCCCTACAATGAGCAGTTCTTC
CDR3aa: CSAPGTGTSGPYNEQFF
v_gene: TRBV20-1
d_gene: TRBD2
abundance: -
j_gene: TRBJ2-1

CDR3nt: TGTGCCAGCAGTTCCCTGTGGACTGACTATGGCTACACCTTC
CDR3aa: CASSSLWTDYGYTF
v_gene: TRBV28
d_gene: -
abundance: many
j_gene: TRBJ1-2

CDR3nt: TGTGCCAGCAGCTTAGGGAACCTTACCCGTTACAATGAGCAGTTCTTC
CDR3aa: CASSLGNLTRYNEQFF
v_gene: TRBV7-9
d_gene: -
abundance: many
j_gene: TRBJ2-1

CDR3nt: TGCAGTGCTTCCGGGACAGAAGGCTATGGCTACACCTTC
CDR3aa: CSASGTEGYGYTF
v_gene: TRBV20-1
d_gene: TRBD1
abundance: many
j_gene: TRBJ1-2

CDR3nt: TGTGCCAGCAGCTTGGGTATGGGGAATGAGCAGTTCTTC
CDR3aa: CASSLGMGNEQFF
v_gene: TRBV7-3
d_gene: -
abundance: many
j_gene: TRBJ2-1

CDR3nt: TGTGCCAGCTCACCGTTTGGCGGAGGCTCCGAGACCCAGTACTTC
CDR3aa: CASSPFGGGSETQYF
v_gene: TRBV18
d_gene: -
abundance: many
j_gene: TRBJ2-5

CDR3nt: TGTGCCAGCAGTCGTATACTCTACAATGAGCAGTTCTTC
CDR3aa: CASSRILYNEQFF
v_gene: TRBV12-3/TRBV12-4
d_gene: -
abundance: many
j_gene: TRBJ2-1

CDR3nt: TGTGCCAGCGGGACAGGGGAGCAGCCCCAGCATTTT
CDR3aa: CASGTGEQPQHF
v_gene: TRBV27
d_gene: TRBD1
abundance: many
j_gene: TRBJ1-5

CDR3nt: TGTGCCAGCAGCTCCCATACAGGGGCCTATGGCTACACCTTC
CDR3aa: CASSSHTGAYGYTF
v_gene: TRBV5-5
d_gene: TRBD1
abundance: -
j_gene: TRBJ1-2

CDR3nt: TGTGCCAGCAGCTTATCTACCGGGACCCAAGGCTACACCTTC
CDR3aa: CASSLSTGTQGYTF
v_gene: TRBV7-9
d_gene: -
abundance: many
j_gene: TRBJ1-2

CDR3nt: TGTGCCAGCAGGTGGGGGGGTTGGAACACTGAAGCTTTCTTT
CDR3aa: CASRWGGWNTEAFF
v_gene: TRBV28
d_gene: -
abundance: few
j_gene: TRBJ1-1

CDR3nt: TGTGCCACCAGCTCAGGGGGAGGACAAGCGGTGACGCAGTACTTC
CDR3aa: CATSSGGGQAVTQYF
v_gene: TRBV15
d_gene: -
abundance: many
j_gene: TRBJ2-7

CDR3nt: TGTGCCATCAGTGGGACTAGCGGGAGCGGTCCGCGGGCAGATACGCAGTATTTT
CDR3aa: CAISGTSGSGPRADTQYF
v_gene: TRBV10-3
d_gene: TRBD2
abundance: few
j_gene: TRBJ2-3

CDR3nt: TGTGCCAGCAGCCTAGGGGGACAGGGACTAGCGGTCAATGAGCAGTTCTTC
CDR3aa: CASSLGGQGLAVNEQFF
v_gene: TRBV5-6
d_gene: TRBD2
abundance: -
j_gene: TRBJ2-1

CDR3nt: TGCAGTGCTTACCTTAGCGGGAGGGCCGCCAAAAACATTCAGTACTTC
CDR3aa: CSAYLSGRAAKNIQYF
v_gene: TRBV20-1
d_gene: TRBD2
abundance: many
j_gene: TRBJ2-4

CDR3nt: TGTGCCAGCAGCTTGGCAGATTCCACAGATACGCAGTATTTT
CDR3aa: CASSLADSTDTQYF
v_gene: TRBV7-8
d_gene: -
abundance: many
j_gene: TRBJ2-3

CDR3nt: TGTGCCAGCAGCCAAGAAGCTACTCTCTCCAATACGCAGTATTTT
CDR3aa: CASSQEATLSNTQYF
v_gene: TRBV3-1
d_gene: -
abundance: many
j_gene: TRBJ2-3

CDR3nt: TGTGCCAGCAGTCGCGAATACAATTTACATGGCTACACCTTC
CDR3aa: CASSREYNLHGYTF
v_gene: TRBV6-1
d_gene: -
abundance: few
j_gene: TRBJ1-2

CDR3nt: TGCAGTGCCCCGCCACAGGGATCAGGAAGCGGGAGAGGCGGGGAGCTGTTTTTT
CDR3aa: CSAPPQGSGSGRGGELFF
v_gene: TRBV20-1
d_gene: TRBD2
abundance: many
j_gene: TRBJ2-2

CDR3nt: TGTGCCAGCAGGGCTAGCGGGTACCAAGAGACCCAGTACTTC
CDR3aa: CASRASGYQETQYF
v_gene: TRBV11-2
d_gene: TRBD2
abundance: many
j_gene: TRBJ2-5